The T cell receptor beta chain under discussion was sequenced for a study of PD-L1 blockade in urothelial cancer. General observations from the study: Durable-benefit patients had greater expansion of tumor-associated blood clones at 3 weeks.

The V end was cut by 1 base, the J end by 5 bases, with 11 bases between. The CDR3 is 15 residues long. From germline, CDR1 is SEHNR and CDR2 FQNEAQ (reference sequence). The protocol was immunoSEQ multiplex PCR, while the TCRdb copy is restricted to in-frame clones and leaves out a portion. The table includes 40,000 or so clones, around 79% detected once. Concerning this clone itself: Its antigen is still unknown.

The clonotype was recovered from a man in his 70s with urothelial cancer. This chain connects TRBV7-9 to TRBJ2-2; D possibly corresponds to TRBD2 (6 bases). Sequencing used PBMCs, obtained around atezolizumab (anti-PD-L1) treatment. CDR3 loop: CASSLDGRGTGELFF. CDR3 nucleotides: TGTGCCAGCAGCTTAGACGGGAGAGGAACCGGGGAGCTGTTTTTT.